These 29 T cell receptor beta chains originate from one sample sequenced in a study of cytomegalovirus exposure and HLA in healthy donors. PCR employed 60 Vbeta and 13 Jbeta primers. TCRdb keeps only in-frame clones here, not all; method: immunoSEQ multiplex PCR. The table records some 110,000 clones, 70% to 85% of them present only once. The sample consisted of PBMCs. The receptors here all came from a man in his 60s in good health and CMV-seronegative.

The V call is TRBV7-3, the J call TRBJ2-3, with no clear D. CDR3 length equals 12 residues. V was shortened by 5 bases and J by 6 bases, with 9 bases between the two germline ends. CDR1 and CDR2 from the germline V gene are SGHTA and FQGTGA. In DNA, the CDR3 is TGTGCCAGCAGCAACCTCGCGGATACGCAGTATTTT. Translating gives CASSNLADTQYF.

V and J are TRBV28 and TRBJ1-6, with D perhaps matching TRBD1 (6 bases). CDR1 MDHEN and CDR2 SYDVKM come from the germline V gene. CDR3 length: 14 amino acids. Trimming cost V 6 bases and J 5 bases, with 11 bases left between them. This chain's CDR3 is CASRPGQDNSPLHF. CDR3 sequence (DNA): TGTGCCAGCAGGCCGGGACAAGATAATTCACCCCTCCACTTT. The full variable domain, its missing parts supplied by reference TRBV28 and TRBJ1-6, is DVKVTQSSRYLVKRTGEKVFLECVQDMDHENMFWYRQDPGLGLRLIYFSYDVKMKEKGDIPEGYSVSREKKERFSLILESASTNQTSMYLCASRPGQDNSPLHFGNGTRLTVT.

Of note for this clone: Other DNA sequences in this specimen translate into the identical CDR3. CDR3 sequence (DNA): TGCGCCAGCAGCCCGGGACAGAGTAATTCACCCCTCCACTTT. Translating gives CASSPGQSNSPLHF. The J gene is TRBJ1-6, the V gene TRBV5-1, with 7 positions matching TRBD1. J gave up 6 bases and V 4 bases, and 4 bases lay outside the gene matches. Germline CDR1 and CDR2: SGHRS and YFSETQ. This CDR3 contains 14 residues. Together with reference TRBV5-1 and TRBJ1-6, the CDR3 gives the full variable domain: KAGVTQTPRYLIKTRGQQVTLSCSPISGHRSVSWYQQTPGQGLQFLFEYFSETQRNKGNFPGRFSGRQFSNSRSEMNVSTLELGDSALYLCASSPGQSNSPLHFGNGTRLTVT.

This chain's CDR3 is CASSPMGLAGGTPGELFF. CDR3 DNA: TGTGCCAGCAGCCCTATGGGACTAGCGGGGGGCACACCGGGGGAGCTGTTTTTT. The chain has TRBV7-3 and TRBJ2-2, with TRBD2 identical over 15 bases. Germline loops: CDR1 SGHTA, CDR2 FQGTGA. The J segment lost 8 bases and the V segment lost 5 bases, leaving 12 bases of the junction unmatched. The CDR3 runs 18 residues. The full variable domain, rest sourced from reference TRBV7-3 and TRBJ2-2, is GAGVSQTPSNKVTEKGKYVELRCDPISGHTALYWYRQSLGQGPEFLIYFQGTGAADDSGLPNDRFFAVRPEGSVSTLKIQRTERGDSAVYLCASSPMGLAGGTPGELFFGEGSRLTVL.

The chain couples TRBV9 to TRBJ2-5; TRBD1 might be the D (6 bases). The CDR3 consists of 14 residues. Germline V gene data show CDR1 as SGDLS and CDR2 as YYNGEE. V shed 2 bases and J shed 6 bases, with 14 bases lying between them. DNA of the CDR3: TGTGCCAGCAGCGTGGGGGACACACAAAAGACCCAGTACTTC. Translated: CASSVGDTQKTQYF. The full variable domain, its missing parts supplied by reference TRBV9 and TRBJ2-5, is DSGVTQTPKHLITATGQRVTLRCSPRSGDLSVYWYQQSLDQGLQFLIQYYNGEERAKGNILERFSAQQFPDLHSELNLSSLELGDSALYFCASSVGDTQKTQYFGPGTRLLVL.

V and J are TRBV11-3 and TRBJ2-3; 10 nucleotides line up with TRBD2. This CDR3 spans 15 amino acids. Unmatched junction bases numbered 4, after V lost 5 bases and J lost 2 bases. CDR1 is SGHNT, CDR2 YENEEA, per germline. CDR3 amino acids: CASSEGLADTDTQYF. The CDR3 DNA follows: TGTGCCAGCAGCGAAGGACTAGCGGACACAGATACGCAGTATTTT.

The rearrangement links TRBV19 to TRBJ2-7, with 10 bases identical to TRBD1. The germline gives CDR1 LNHDA, CDR2 SQIVND (reference sequence). J gave up 5 bases and V 5 bases, and 12 bases lay outside the gene matches. This CDR3 contains 16 residues. CDR3: CASSLLPGTGVHEQYF. CDR3 DNA sequence: TGTGCCAGTAGTTTGCTACCCGGGACAGGGGTTCACGAGCAGTACTTC.

The chain combines TRBV4-2 with TRBJ2-7, with 14 bases identical to TRBD2. V shed 0 bases and J 6 bases; nucleotides not matched to a gene: 4. CDR1 LGHNA and CDR2 YNFKEQ come from the germline V gene. The CDR3 extends over 16 amino acids. The CDR3 DNA reads as TGTGCCAGCAGCCAAGAAAAGGGACTAGCGGGGGTCGAGCAGTACTTC. Translated: CASSQEKGLAGVEQYF.

The rearrangement uses TRBV4-1 and TRBJ1-2; TRBD1 matches 9 bases. V lost 1 base and J lost 6; bases outside the gene matches: 9. The CDR3 contains 16 residues. Germline lookup yields CDR1 MGHRA and CDR2 YSYEKL. This CDR3 is CASSQVPPRDRDGYTF. The CDR3 nucleotides are TGCGCCAGCAGCCAAGTACCCCCCCGGGACAGGGATGGCTACACCTTC.

The chain has TRBV5-1 and TRBJ2-2; D might be TRBD2 (5 bases). The CDR3 has 15 amino acids. V was clipped by 2 bases and J by 5 bases, with 13 bases between them. CDR1 and CDR2 from the germline V gene are SGHRS and YFSETQ. This chain's CDR3 is CASSFETEGTGELFF. As DNA, the CDR3 is TGCGCCAGCAGCTTTGAGACCGAGGGAACCGGGGAGCTGTTTTTT.

This sequence joins TRBV5-1 and TRBJ1-1, with D perhaps matching TRBD1 (5 bases). Trimming pared 4 bases from V and 2 bases from J, leaving 12 bases between. Germline CDR1 SGHRS, CDR2 YFSETQ. The CDR3 is made up of 14 amino acids. The CDR3: CASSPGRGNTEAFF. CDR3 sequence (DNA): TGCGCCAGCAGCCCGGGGCGGGGTAACACTGAAGCTTTCTTT.

This clone is a singleton in its sample. The chain has TRBV5-1 and TRBJ2-3, with 9 bases lining up with TRBD1. V trimming: 5 bases; J trimming: 3 bases; junction bases outside the gene matches: 10. CDR3 size: 16 residues. The germline gives CDR1 SGHRS, CDR2 YFSETQ. CDR3 amino acids: CASRLTGGAGTDTQYF. DNA for the CDR3: TGCGCCAGCAGATTAACAGGGGGCGCGGGTACAGATACGCAGTATTTT.

This chain uses TRBV6-5 with TRBJ2-5; TRBD2 matches at 8 bases. This CDR3 is 14 amino acids long. CDR1 is MNHEY, CDR2 SVGAGI, per germline. The trim removed 3 bases at V and 5 bases at J, leaving 5 bases unmatched. The CDR3 DNA is TGTGCCAGCAGTTATACGGGGGGGCAGGAGACCCAGTACTTC. Its protein is CASSYTGGQETQYF.

The rearrangement joins TRBV7-9 to TRBJ2-1; D possibly corresponds to TRBD2 (6 bases). The CDR3 runs 17 residues. Germline V gene lookup returns CDR1 SEHNR and CDR2 FQNEAQ (reference sequence). Trimming cost V 2 bases and J 9 bases, with 23 bases left between them. The DNA for the CDR3 is TGTGCCAGCAGCTTACCCCTAAGACTAGATCCGCACGGTGAGCAGTTCTTC. Its translation is CASSLPLRLDPHGEQFF.

The rearrangement links TRBV5-1 to TRBJ2-6; TRBD2 is a possible D gene (5 bases). The CDR3 consists of 16 residues. Trimming stripped 7 bases from V and 1 base from J, with 15 bases between. Germline V gene data show CDR1 as SGHRS and CDR2 as YFSETQ. This CDR3 reads CASQPSGGSGANVLTF. As DNA, the CDR3 is TGCGCCAGCCAACCCTCTGGAGGTTCTGGGGCCAACGTCCTGACTTTC.

Written as DNA, the CDR3 is TGTGCCAGCAGCTCCCTAGGCCGGGGGGGCCTAGCGATGAACACTGAAGCTTTCTTT. This sequence encodes CASSSLGRGGLAMNTEAFF. The J gene is TRBJ1-1, the V gene TRBV7-3; TRBD1 might be the D (6 bases). CDR1 and CDR2 (germline): SGHTA, FQGTGA. V was pared by 4 bases and J by 0 bases, with 24 bases between. The CDR3 totals 19 residues.

This clone has a single count. V and J are TRBV6-5 and TRBJ1-4; no definite D call. This CDR3 is 13 amino acids long. Trimming took off 5 bases at V and 8 bases at J, with 12 bases between the two ends. CDR1 is MNHEY, CDR2 SVGAGI, per germline. This chain's CDR3 is CASSVLGGEKLFF. The CDR3 bases are TGTGCCAGCAGTGTACTCGGAGGGGAAAAACTGTTTTTT.

CDR3 in DNA: TGTGCCAGCAGTTTCAGGGTACCCACAGATACGCAGTATTTT. Protein sequence: CASSFRVPTDTQYF. J is TRBJ2-3 and V is TRBV25-1; TRBD1 might be the D (5 bases). The germline CDR1 and CDR2 sequences are MGHDK and SYGVNS. This CDR3 comprises 14 residues. The V end was cut by 5 bases, the J end by 2 bases, with 11 bases between.

The rearrangement links TRBV5-1 to TRBJ2-5; possibly TRBD2 for D (7 bases). Trimming took 3 bases from V and 2 from J, leaving 11 bases between them. The CDR3 spans 14 residues. The germline V gene has CDR1 SGHRS and CDR2 YFSETQ. The CDR3 nucleotides read TGCGCCAGCAGCTGGAAGGGGGGGCAAGAGACCCAGTACTTC. Translated: CASSWKGGQETQYF.

The CDR3 DNA sequence: TGTGCCAGCTCTACAGAGAAACTCTCTGGAAACACCATATATTTT. Encoded protein: CASSTEKLSGNTIYF. This chain uses TRBV18 with TRBJ1-3; no definite D call. CDR3 length: 15 residues. Germline V gene sequence: CDR1 KGHSH, CDR2 LQKENI. Trimming removed 6 bases at V and 0 bases at J, with 12 bases between. The full variable domain, rest sourced from reference TRBV18 and TRBJ1-3, is NAGVMQNPRHLVRRRGQEARLRCSPMKGHSHVYWYRQLPEEGLKFMVYLQKENIIDESGMPKERFSAEFPKEGPSILRIQQVVRGDSAAYFCASSTEKLSGNTIYFGEGSWLTVV.

The V gene is TRBV28, the J gene TRBJ1-2; D unclear. V lost 2 bases and J 2 bases, leaving 6 bases between the germline ends. CDR3 length equals 13 residues. Germline assignment: CDR1 MDHEN and CDR2 SYDVKM. The CDR3 sequence is CASSLAGNYGYTF. As DNA, the CDR3 is TGTGCCAGCAGTTTAGCGGGAAACTATGGCTACACCTTC.

J is TRBJ2-2 and V is TRBV6-6; tentatively, D is TRBD2 (6 bases). V was shortened by 8 bases and J by 6 bases, with 10 bases between the two germline ends. The CDR3 runs to 12 residues. Germline V CDR1 and CDR2: MNHNY, SVGAGI (reference sequence). The CDR3 DNA is TGTGCCAGCCAATGGGAGGCCGGGGAGCTGTTTTTT. Its translation is CASQWEAGELFF.

V is TRBV28 and J is TRBJ1-5, with D possibly matching TRBD1 (6 bases). This CDR3 is built from 13 residues. Germline V gene lookup returns CDR1 MDHEN and CDR2 SYDVKM. Trimming took 11 bases from V and 4 from J, leaving 15 bases between them. The CDR3 DNA reads as TGTGCCTCAAGGGACAACCGAAATCAGCCCCAGCATTTT. Translating gives CASRDNRNQPQHF.

This clone turned up a few times. This sequence joins TRBV29-1 and TRBJ1-1, with 8 positions matching TRBD1. CDR1 is SQVTM and CDR2 is ANQGSEA in the germline V gene. The ends lost 6 bases at V and 0 bases at J; junction bases unmatched: 6. The CDR3 covers 14 residues. The DNA of the CDR3 is TGCAGCGTACGGACAGGGCGACTGAACACTGAAGCTTTCTTT. It translates to CSVRTGRLNTEAFF.

V is TRBV4-3 and J is TRBJ2-3; D is possibly TRBD2 (6 bases). This CDR3 contains 17 residues. Germline CDR1 LGHNA, CDR2 YSLEER. Trimming removed 5 bases at V and 2 bases at J, with 20 bases between. The CDR3 protein is CASSVRPGAAITDTQYF. Written as DNA, the CDR3 is TGCGCCAGCAGCGTTCGGCCGGGAGCGGCTATCACAGATACGCAGTATTTT.

The chain recombines TRBV5-8 with TRBJ2-7; D call uncertain. Germline CDR1 is SGHTS and CDR2 is YDEGEE. CDR3 length: 14 amino acids. The germline V and J ends were trimmed by 4 bases and 2 bases, with 13 bases remaining between them. Here the CDR3 DNA reads TGTGCCAGCAGCCCTGGCGCCCAGGCCTACGAGCAGTACTTC. The encoded protein is CASSPGAQAYEQYF.

This chain connects TRBV9 to TRBJ2-2, with 9 bases that match TRBD2. The CDR3 totals 19 residues. The V segment lost 2 bases and the J segment 2 bases; nucleotides outside the gene matches: 13. Per the germline V gene, CDR1 is SGDLS and CDR2 is YYNGEE. The CDR3 nucleotides are TGTGCCAGCAGCGTCGCTGGTGGGGGCGGGGGGGCAAACACCGGGGAGCTGTTTTTT. Translation gives CASSVAGGGGGANTGELFF.

This chain uses TRBV5-1 with TRBJ1-5; 9 bases map to TRBD1. The junction had 9 bases not matched to a gene; V was cut back by 4 bases and J by 4 bases. This CDR3 region has 16 residues. Germline values: CDR1 SGHRS, CDR2 YFSETQ. CDR3 sequence (DNA): TGCGCCAGCAGCCCGGGACAGGGAGGACTTAATCAGCCCCAGCATTTT. Protein sequence: CASSPGQGGLNQPQHF.

J is TRBJ2-1 and V is TRBV5-1; 12 bases align to TRBD2. Germline trimming cut 4 bases from V and 5 bases from J; bases unmatched to any gene: 4. The CDR3 has 15 amino acids. Germline CDR1 is SGHRS and CDR2 is YFSETQ. CDR3 loop: CASSTTSGGHNEQFF. Here the CDR3 DNA reads TGCGCCAGCAGCACGACTAGCGGGGGACACAATGAGCAGTTCTTC.